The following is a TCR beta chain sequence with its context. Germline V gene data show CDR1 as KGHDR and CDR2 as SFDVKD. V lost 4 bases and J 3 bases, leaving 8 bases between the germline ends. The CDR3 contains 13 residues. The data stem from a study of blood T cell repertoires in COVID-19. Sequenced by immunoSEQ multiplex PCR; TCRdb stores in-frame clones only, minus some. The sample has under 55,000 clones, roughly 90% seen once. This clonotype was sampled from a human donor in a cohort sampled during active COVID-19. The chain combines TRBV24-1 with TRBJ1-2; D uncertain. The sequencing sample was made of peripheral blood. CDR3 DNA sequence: TGTGCCACCAGTGAATACGGGGACTATGGCTACACCTTC. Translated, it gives CATSEYGDYGYTF.